The 28 T cell receptor beta chains listed next were all sequenced from one sample in a study of CD8 T cells in Susac syndrome. RNA, at about 0.45 to 1 ug, was reverse transcribed with random hexamers. Via MiXCR, TCRdb re-called the immunoSEQ multiplex PCR reads, giving one row per CDR3 protein. The table shows under 200,000 distinct CDR3 sequences, with about 93% occurring only once. The sample taken for sequencing was CD4+ T cells from PBMCs. These receptors came from a human donor in good health.

The chain has TRBV6-2 or TRBV6-3 and TRBJ2-7; D tentatively fits TRBD1 or TRBD2 (5 bases each). The CDR3 totals 14 residues. The V gene lost 6 bases and the J gene lost 4 bases, with 16 bases spanning the gap. Germline CDR1 reads MNHEY; CDR2 reads SVGEGT. CDR3 protein: CASRLRDGRYEQYF. CDR3 sequence (DNA): TGTGCCAGCAGACTCCGGGACGGCCGATACGAGCAGTACTTC.

The V gene is TRBV15, the J gene TRBJ2-6, with TRBD2 matching over 7 bases. CDR3 length: 15 residues. Germline CDR1 is LNHNV and CDR2 is YYDKDF (reference sequence). Losses at the gene ends were 4 bases for V and 4 bases for J; bases not matched to a gene: 4. The CDR3 bases are TGTGCCACCAGCACGGGGGGAGCGGGGGCCAACGTCCTGACTTTC. This encodes CATSTGGAGANVLTF.

The chain couples TRBV20-1 to TRBJ1-1; D gene ambiguous. Germline CDR1 DFQATT, CDR2 SNEGSKA (reference sequence). Trimming took 6 bases from V and 0 from J, leaving 14 bases between them. The CDR3 sequence is 14 residues long. The chain's CDR3 is CSAILGGLNTEAFF. Here the CDR3 DNA reads TGCAGTGCCATATTGGGAGGCCTGAACACTGAAGCTTTCTTT.

This chain connects TRBV15 to TRBJ2-7, with D hard to call. CDR3 size: 14 residues. Germline-derived CDR1 and CDR2 are LNHNV and YYDKDF (reference sequence). V lost 1 base and J lost 2, with 9 bases in between. DNA for the CDR3: TGTGCCACCAGCAGAGCGATAGGCCCCTACGAGCAGTACTTC. Translation gives CATSRAIGPYEQYF.

The V call is TRBV29-1, the J call TRBJ2-3; TRBD2 agrees at 8 bases. CDR3 size: 16 residues. Losses at the gene ends were 4 bases for V and 2 bases for J; bases not matched to a gene: 11. Germline loops: CDR1 SQVTM, CDR2 ANQGSEA. The chain's CDR3 is CSVGGRGGGPTDTQYF. CDR3 nucleotide sequence: TGCAGCGTTGGGGGCCGGGGGGGCGGACCCACAGATACGCAGTATTTT.

V and J are TRBV29-1 and TRBJ1-1; D unresolved. The CDR3 has 14 amino acids. With 5 bases removed from V and 0 bases from J, the gap between germline ends came to 13 bases. Germline values: CDR1 SQVTM, CDR2 ANQGSEA. The CDR3 bases are TGCAGCGTTAAGACTGGGGTTATGAACACTGAAGCTTTCTTT. Translation gives CSVKTGVMNTEAFF.

The J gene is TRBJ2-5, the V gene TRBV29-1, with 8 bases aligning to TRBD1. Germline loops: CDR1 SQVTM, CDR2 ANQGSEA. This CDR3 has 13 residues. V lost 5 bases and J lost 1; bases outside the gene matches: 3. The CDR3 spells CSVLGQGQETQYF. The CDR3, as DNA: TGCAGCGTTCTAGGACAGGGCCAAGAGACCCAGTACTTC.

The V and J genes are TRBV29-1 and TRBJ1-1, with a possible D match to TRBD1 (6 bases). Trimming removed 5 bases from V and 10 bases from J, with 23 bases in between. This CDR3 region has 14 residues. Germline V lookup: CDR1 SQVTM, CDR2 ANQGSEA. As DNA, the CDR3 is TGCAGCGTTTCCCCCGGGGGGCAGATAATGAGAGCTTTCTTT. Translation gives CSVSPGGQIMRAFF. Variable domain in full (rest from reference TRBV29-1 and TRBJ1-1): SAVISQKPSRDICQRGTSLTIQCQVDSQVTMMFWYRQQPGQSLTLIATANQGSEATYESGFVIDKFPISRPNLTFSTLTVSNMSPEDSSIYLCSVSPGGQIMRAFFGQGTRLTVV.

The chain couples TRBV28 to TRBJ1-2; D not certain. The V and J ends lost 6 bases and 7 bases respectively, with 18 bases between them. The CDR3 loop spans 14 amino acids. CDR1 is MDHEN, CDR2 SYDVKM, per germline. The CDR3: CASSSGPSRGGYTF. CDR3 in DNA: TGTGCCAGCAGCTCCGGACCCTCACGGGGTGGCTACACCTTC.

The genes are TRBV10-3 and TRBJ1-2, with a possible D match to TRBD1 (5 bases). The V gene's germline CDR1 is ENHRY and CDR2 SYGVKD. V was pared by 4 bases and J by 8 bases, with 8 bases between. The CDR3 is 11 residues long. This CDR3 is CAISGGFGYTF. CDR3 sequence (DNA): TGTGCCATCAGTGGGGGGTTCGGCTACACCTTC.

The V and J genes are TRBV5-1 and TRBJ2-7; D not resolved. Trimming stripped 4 bases from V and 3 bases from J, with 17 bases between. Germline assignment: CDR1 SGHRS and CDR2 YFSETQ. CDR3 length equals 15 residues. CDR3 in DNA: TGCGCCAGCAGCGGCGGATCAGCGCCCTTCTACGAGCAGTACTTC. Its translation is CASSGGSAPFYEQYF.

The chain has TRBV9 and TRBJ2-5; D is unresolved. Between the trimmed V and J ends, which lost 0 bases and 3 bases, there was a span of 12 bases. The CDR3 is made up of 15 amino acids. Germline V gives CDR1 SGDLS, CDR2 YYNGEE. CDR3 region: CASSVAGGLKETQYF. CDR3 DNA: TGTGCCAGCAGCGTAGCTGGTGGGTTGAAAGAGACCCAGTACTTC.

This chain links TRBV3-1 with TRBJ2-5; 14 bases fit TRBD2. Germline values: CDR1 LGHDT, CDR2 YNNKEL (reference sequence). The CDR3 is made up of 14 amino acids. Trimming took 4 bases from V and 13 from J; bases not matched to a gene: 8. The CDR3 DNA reads TGTGCCAGCAGCCCCCGACTAGCGGGGGGGGCGGTGTACTTC. Protein: CASSPRLAGGAVYF.

The V and J genes are TRBV4-3 and TRBJ2-1, with TRBD1 matching 7 bases. With 4 bases clipped from V and 4 bases from J, the junction kept 1 base outside the gene matches. Germline V gene sequence: CDR1 LGHNA, CDR2 YSLEER. The CDR3 sequence is 13 residues long. CDR3 in DNA: TGCGCCAGCAGCCGGGGACAGTACAATGAGCAGTTCTTC. Translating gives CASSRGQYNEQFF.

This clonotype was picked up one time. The chain is built from TRBV3-1 and TRBJ2-7; D remains unclear. The CDR3 loop spans 12 amino acids. The germline CDR1 and CDR2 sequences are LGHDT and YNNKEL (reference sequence). V was cut by 1 base and J by 6 bases, with 7 bases left in between. CDR3 amino acids: CASSQATGEQYF. As DNA, the CDR3 is TGTGCCAGCAGCCAAGCGACCGGCGAGCAGTACTTC.

In DNA form, the CDR3 reads TGCGCCAGCAGCCAAGGGCGGGGGGGCCTCGAGACCCAGTACTTC. This translates into CASSQGRGGLETQYF. The V gene is TRBV4-1, the J gene TRBJ2-5, with 9 bases matching TRBD2. With 1 base clipped from V and 5 bases from J, the junction kept 5 bases outside the gene matches. The V gene's germline CDR1 is MGHRA and CDR2 YSYEKL. CDR3 length: 15 amino acids.

The chain combines TRBV3-1 with TRBJ2-2; D is unresolved. Germline CDR1 is LGHDT and CDR2 is YNNKEL (reference sequence). This CDR3 spans 12 amino acids. Deletions cut 0 bases from V and 4 bases from J, with 0 bases between. CDR3 nucleotides: TGTGCCAGCAGCCAAGACACCGGGGAGCTGTTTTTT. It encodes CASSQDTGELFF. Based on the CDR3 plus reference TRBV3-1 and TRBJ2-2, the full variable domain is DTAVSQTPKYLVTQMGNDKSIKCEQNLGHDTMYWYKQDSKKFLKIMFSYNNKELIINETVPNRFSPKSPDKAHLNLHINSLELGDSAVYFCASSQDTGELFFGEGSRLTVL.

In this sample, this clonotype turned up a few times. V gene TRBV20-1 combines with J gene TRBJ2-5, with 8 bases lining up with TRBD2. CDR3 length: 12 amino acids. Germline trimming cut 5 bases from V and 5 bases from J; bases unmatched to any gene: 4. Germline V gene sequence: CDR1 DFQATT, CDR2 SNEGSKA (reference sequence). The CDR3 is CSARGGEETQYF. For the CDR3, the DNA is TGCAGTGCTCGGGGGGGAGAGGAGACCCAGTACTTC.

The chain carries TRBV20-1 and TRBJ2-4; D is possibly TRBD2 (6 bases). The CDR3 totals 15 residues. V lost 6 bases and J 0 bases, leaving 15 bases between the germline ends. CDR1 is DFQATT and CDR2 is SNEGSKA in the germline V gene (reference sequence). The CDR3 here is CSASHPSAAKNIQYF. CDR3 nucleotides: TGCAGTGCCTCACACCCTAGCGCAGCCAAAAACATTCAGTACTTC.

This clonotype was detected once. The chain combines TRBV12-3 or TRBV12-4 with TRBJ2-3; no clear D gene. V was shortened by 8 bases and J by 8 bases, with 17 bases between the two germline ends. The CDR3 consists of 13 residues. The DNA of the CDR3 is TGTGCCAGCGGCCCAAAACTACGGGCTACGCAGTATTTT. Its protein product is CASGPKLRATQYF.

V and J are TRBV7-8 and TRBJ2-7, with 9 bases aligning to TRBD1. The CDR3 covers 15 residues. Germline values: CDR1 SGHVS, CDR2 FQNEAQ. Germline trimming cut 5 bases from V and 4 bases from J; bases unmatched to any gene: 9. CDR3 DNA: TGTGCCAGCAGCGCAGGGACAGGGAAAGGGTACGAGCAGTACTTC. Translation: CASSAGTGKGYEQYF.

This chain links TRBV20-1 with TRBJ2-3; the D is unclear. Germline loops: CDR1 DFQATT, CDR2 SNEGSKA (reference sequence). The CDR3 has 13 residues. V was cut by 5 bases and J by 3 bases, with 12 bases left in between. The CDR3 bases are TGCAGTGCTCCCGGGTCCCGGACAGATACGCAGTATTTT. The encoded protein is CSAPGSRTDTQYF.

The V and J genes are TRBV7-2 and TRBJ1-6; a possible D gene is TRBD1 (6 bases). This CDR3 is 15 amino acids long. The germline gives CDR1 SGHTA, CDR2 FQGNSA. Trimming took 2 bases from V and 8 from J, leaving 13 bases between them. CDR3 DNA sequence: TGTGCCAGCAGCTTACTCACAGGGATGGATTCACCCCTCCACTTT. Protein sequence: CASSLLTGMDSPLHF.

This rearrangement joins TRBV28 to TRBJ1-2; D is undetermined. The CDR3 sequence is 12 residues long. V lost 1 base and J 5 bases, leaving 5 bases between the germline ends. The germline gives CDR1 MDHEN, CDR2 SYDVKM. The CDR3 sequence is CASSLSGYGYTF. DNA of the CDR3: TGTGCCAGCAGTTTATCTGGTTATGGCTACACCTTC.

The chain combines TRBV19 with TRBJ2-1, with 10 bases fitting TRBD1. V gave up 3 bases and J gave up 4 bases; unmatched junction bases: 6. In germline, CDR1 is LNHDA, CDR2 SQIVND (reference sequence). This CDR3 contains 16 residues. The CDR3 loop reads CASSMLTGGTYNEQFF. For the CDR3, the DNA is TGTGCCAGTAGTATGTTGACAGGGGGCACATACAATGAGCAGTTCTTC. The full variable domain, in which reference TRBV19 and TRBJ2-1 provide the parts outside the CDR3, is DGGITQSPKYLFRKEGQNVTLSCEQNLNHDAMYWYRQDPGQGLRLIYYSQIVNDFQKGDIAEGYSVSREKKESFPLTVTSAQKNPTAFYLCASSMLTGGTYNEQFFGPGTRLTVL.

V gene TRBV20-1 combines with J gene TRBJ2-1; 7 nucleotides line up with TRBD1. CDR3 length equals 15 residues. With V trimmed by 0 bases and J by 1 base, 3 bases remained unmatched. CDR1 is DFQATT, CDR2 SNEGSKA, per germline (reference sequence). The CDR3 DNA reads as TGCAGTGCTAGAGATCAACAGGGGTCCTACAATGAGCAGTTCTTC. Encoded protein: CSARDQQGSYNEQFF.

The CDR3 DNA reads as TGTGCCAGCAGCCAAGACGGGGGGGCCGGCAATGAGCAGTTCTTC. Its translation: CASSQDGGAGNEQFF. The J gene is TRBJ2-1, the V gene TRBV3-1; TRBD2 agrees at 8 bases. The CDR3 runs to 15 residues. Germline CDR1 LGHDT, CDR2 YNNKEL (reference sequence). Losses at the gene ends were 0 bases for V and 6 bases for J; bases not matched to a gene: 4.

The V call is TRBV2, the J call TRBJ2-3; no firm D call. The length of the CDR3 is 13 residues. Germline V gene sequence: CDR1 SNHLY, CDR2 FYNNEI. The V and J ends lost 3 bases and 5 bases respectively, with 9 bases between them. The CDR3 region is CASSDQGLDTQYF. For the CDR3, the DNA is TGTGCCAGCAGTGATCAAGGCCTAGATACGCAGTATTTT.